Listed below are T cell receptor beta chains from one sample, sequenced in a study of cytomegalovirus exposure and HLA in healthy donors. The table came from immunoSEQ multiplex PCR; TCRdb's copy has only in-frame clones and leaves some out. The sample consists of some 200,000 clones, 79% of them appearing once. The sequenced sample consisted of PBMCs. Receptor source: a girl between 5 and 17 years old in good health and CMV-seropositive. The CDR3 runs from the conserved cysteine through the conserved F or W. Each record gives: J gene, clone size, V gene, CDR3 protein. Some rows mark clone size as missing; the rest say once, few, many or name a class of expanded clone.

TRBJ1-2 | - | TRBV18 | CASSPPGDNSNGYTF
TRBJ2-2 | - | TRBV7-9 | CASSWTGLFAGELFF
TRBJ1-4 | - | TRBV9 | CASSVSDFEKLFF
TRBJ2-7 | - | TRBV11-2 | CASSLMGDEQYF
TRBJ2-1 | - | TRBV5-1 | CASSLVRAGNRGVNEQFF
TRBJ2-1 | - | TRBV9 | CASSVGLADYNEQFF
TRBJ2-5 | - | TRBV19 | CASSIGDREVETQYF
TRBJ2-7 | - | TRBV18 | CASSLVPGHKNYEQYF
TRBJ2-7 | few | TRBV2 | CASRFSGGAYEQYF
TRBJ2-3 | - | TRBV7-2 | CASSLAQGNWDTQYF